This TCR beta chain was recorded in a study of a mutant IDH1 vaccine in newly diagnosed glioma. Study overall: Patients got radiotherapy, temozolomide, or both beforehand, and most got both.

As for this clone: Its specificity is not known.

The CDR3 totals 13 residues. With 2 bases removed from V and 1 base from J, the gap between germline ends came to 5 bases. CDR1 and CDR2 from the germline V gene are MGHDK and SYGVNS. As to time point: week 5, during vaccination. A single vaccine dose contained 300 ug of mutant IDH1 20-mer peptide, and topical imiquimod was used with it. New astrocytomas of WHO grade 3 or 4 that were IDH1-mutant and ATRX-lost were found in the donors. Sequencing was performed with immunoSEQ multiplex PCR; in TCRdb, only in-frame clones are kept and a portion is missing. The repertoire holds 75,000 to 80,000 clones, with roughly 90% as singletons. Findings and caveats of the study: Variations in leading peripheral T cell clonotypes appeared to have no connection with pseudoprogression.

The TCR comes from a woman aged 45-65 years with glioma. The chain has TRBV25-1 and TRBJ1-1; D not certain. The material was PBMCs, obtained from a glioma patient whose treatment included an IDH1 peptide vaccine. CDR3: CASSEGKNTEAFF. For the CDR3, the DNA is TGTGCCAGCAGTGAAGGGAAGAACACTGAAGCTTTCTTT.